Detailed here is one T cell receptor (beta chain). The sample belongs to a study of T cell responses to AZD1222 COVID-19 vaccine. The CDR3 consists of 17 residues. The V gene lost 5 bases and the J gene lost 4 bases, with 23 bases spanning the gap. Germline V CDR1 and CDR2: LNHDA, SQIVND (reference sequence). The table came from immunoSEQ multiplex PCR; TCRdb's copy has only in-frame clones and leaves some out. The data contain over 100,000 clones, around 86% of them singletons. The genes are TRBV19 and TRBJ2-5; D assignment may be TRBD1 or TRBD2 (5 bases each). The material sequenced was peripheral blood, taken on day 0 of AZD1222 vaccination. The receptor was derived from an adult in good health. The CDR3, as DNA: TGTGCCAGTAGTCTGAGGGGCGGTCGAGGGTTTCGAGAGACCCAGTACTTC. Its protein product is CASSLRGGRGFRETQYF.